The 30 T cell receptor beta chains below were found in one sample sequenced in a study of human T cells and chemical hapten exposure. Described time point: healthy volunteer bleed at 6 weeks. Researchers extracted total RNA from unfractionated whole blood. TCRdb reprocessed the RACE reads via MiXCR and lists one record per CDR3 protein. The table includes tens of thousands of distinct CDR3 sequences, approximately 5.5% detected once. The sequencing input was whole blood. These receptors were taken from a human donor in good health. Some clones in this sample may be carry-over from other donors' samples.

This clonotype was detected many times. The chain has TRBV12-3 or TRBV12-4 and TRBJ2-6, with D perhaps matching TRBD1 (6 bases). Trimming left V 1 base short and J 2 bases short, with 9 bases between. The CDR3 totals 16 residues. Here the CDR3 reads CASSLGPGAGANVLTF. The CDR3 DNA is TGTGCCAGCAGTTTAGGCCCAGGGGCTGGGGCCAACGTCCTGACTTTC.

The gene calls are TRBV18 and TRBJ1-5; tentative D call: TRBD1 (6 bases). Germline lookup yields CDR1 KGHSH and CDR2 LQKENI. The CDR3 is made up of 15 amino acids. Trimming cost V 3 bases and J 0 bases, with 9 bases left between them. In DNA form, the CDR3 reads TGTGCCAGCTCACCCGGACAGTATAGCAATCAGCCCCAGCATTTT. As protein: CASSPGQYSNQPQHF.

This clonotype was observed at least ten times. This chain joins TRBV20-1 and TRBJ1-5, with D unresolved. The V gene's germline CDR1 is DFQATT and CDR2 SNEGSKA (reference sequence). CDR3 length equals 14 residues. With 0 bases removed from V and 4 bases from J, the gap between germline ends came to 10 bases. Here the CDR3 DNA reads TGCAGTGCTAGAGATCCGACGGAAAATCAGCCCCAGCATTTT. Amino acids: CSARDPTENQPQHF.

In its sample, this clonotype was seen many times. The chain recombines TRBV6-2 or TRBV6-3 with TRBJ2-1; TRBD2 agrees at 12 bases. This CDR3 region has 15 residues. Germline V gene lookup returns CDR1 MNHEY and CDR2 SVGEGT. V lost 6 bases, J lost 9 bases, and 9 bases stayed unmatched. The CDR3 nucleotides are TGTGCCAGCAGCCCTACTAGCGGGGGGATTGGTGAGCAGTTCTTC. Its protein is CASSPTSGGIGEQFF.

The table lists this clonotype with many counts. The chain has TRBV7-2 and TRBJ1-1; 7 bases agree with TRBD1. V shed 5 bases and J 1 base; nucleotides not matched to a gene: 10. Germline CDR1 is SGHTA and CDR2 is FQGNSA. The CDR3 has 16 amino acids. The DNA for the CDR3 is TGTGCCAGCAGCCGCGACAGGGTCGGGGAGAACACTGAAGCTTTCTTT. Translation gives CASSRDRVGENTEAFF.

This chain links TRBV7-2 with TRBJ2-2, with D possibly matching TRBD1 (6 bases). Per germline, CDR1 SGHTA and CDR2 FQGNSA. V gave up 2 bases and J gave up 4 bases, with 11 bases separating them. The CDR3 has 15 amino acids. The CDR3 DNA reads as TGTGCCAGCAGCTTAATGGCAGGGGCCACCGGGGAGCTGTTTTTT. Translation gives CASSLMAGATGELFF.

This clonotype has a count of ten or more. V gene TRBV20-1 combines with J gene TRBJ2-3, with no clear D. This CDR3 is built from 14 residues. From germline, CDR1 is DFQATT and CDR2 SNEGSKA (reference sequence). The V end was cut by 4 bases, the J end by 5 bases, with 16 bases between. For the CDR3, the DNA is TGCAGTGCTATGCCCATATCGACCGTAGATACGCAGTATTTT. Its translation is CSAMPISTVDTQYF.

This clonotype was seen repeatedly, ten times or more. The rearrangement links TRBV10-3 to TRBJ1-3; D call uncertain. This CDR3 has 15 residues. V dropped 3 bases and J dropped 1 base, with 10 bases sitting between them. In germline, CDR1 is ENHRY, CDR2 SYGVKD. CDR3 sequence reads: CAISDPRDSGNTIYF. The CDR3 DNA is TGTGCCATCAGTGACCCCCGAGATTCTGGAAACACCATATATTTT.

This clonotype was recorded at least ten times. This chain joins TRBV2 and TRBJ1-6, with TRBD1 matching 7 bases. CDR1 SNHLY and CDR2 FYNNEI come from the germline V gene. The V segment lost 6 bases and the J segment 0 bases; nucleotides outside the gene matches: 2. This CDR3 has 15 amino acids. In DNA form, the CDR3 reads TGTGCCAGCAGGGGACAGAGCTCCTATAATTCACCCCTCCACTTT. This codes for CASRGQSSYNSPLHF.

In its sample, this clonotype is medium-sized. The gene calls are TRBV6-1 and TRBJ1-2; D gene ambiguous. V was shortened by 8 bases and J by 0 bases, with 7 bases between the two germline ends. The CDR3 runs 12 residues. Germline CDR1 MNHNS, CDR2 SASEGT. The CDR3 region is CASQNSNYGYTF. In DNA, the CDR3 is TGTGCCAGCCAGAATTCTAACTATGGCTACACCTTC.

A note on this clonotype: A much larger clone differs by one base, so this may be a read error. It is unclear where the CDR3 begins or ends on the DNA, so no DNA is shown, and the CDR3 is as TCRdb lists it. This chain connects TRBV28 to TRBJ1-1; the D segment call TRBD1 is taken from the table without a DNA check. Germline CDR1 and CDR2: MDHEN and SYDVKM. A total of 13 residues make up the CDR3, ends included. This CDR3 is CASILVALTEAFF.

The rearrangement links TRBV12-3 or TRBV12-4 to TRBJ1-5; D is ambiguous. The CDR3 totals 12 residues. With 3 bases removed from V and 7 bases from J, the gap between germline ends came to 7 bases. The CDR3 DNA sequence: TGTGCCAGCAGTTTCTCAAGACAGCCCCAGCATTTT. Translated: CASSFSRQPQHF.

The chain employs TRBV18 and TRBJ1-1, with D maybe TRBD1 (5 bases). Trimming pared 7 bases from V and 6 bases from J, leaving 15 bases between. The CDR3 is made up of 13 amino acids. CDR1 is KGHSH and CDR2 is LQKENI in the germline V gene. The chain's CDR3 is CASLITGNAEAFF. The CDR3 bases are TGTGCCAGCTTAATAACAGGAAACGCTGAAGCTTTCTTT.

The V and J genes are TRBV3-1 and TRBJ2-7, with 7 nucleotides matching TRBD2. The V gene's germline CDR1 is LGHDT and CDR2 YNNKEL (reference sequence). Trimming took 5 bases from V and 5 from J; bases not matched to a gene: 15. The CDR3 is made up of 16 amino acids. The CDR3 loop is CASSSASGGSKNEQYF. As DNA, the CDR3 is TGTGCCAGCAGCTCGGCTAGCGGCGGGAGCAAAAACGAGCAGTACTTC.

This clonotype was detected many times. The V call is TRBV20-1, the J call TRBJ2-7; tentatively, D is TRBD1 or TRBD2 (5 bases each). From germline, CDR1 is DFQATT and CDR2 SNEGSKA (reference sequence). V lost 4 bases and J 11 bases, leaving 21 bases between the germline ends. The CDR3 consists of 13 residues. The CDR3 protein is CSATPQGKLGEYF. For the CDR3, the DNA is TGCAGTGCTACCCCCCAGGGTAAACTGGGGGAGTACTTC.

In its sample, this clonotype was seen a few times. The gene calls are TRBV10-3 and TRBJ1-6; TRBD1 agrees at 7 bases. Germline V gives CDR1 ENHRY, CDR2 SYGVKD. Trimming took 8 bases from V and 5 from J; bases not matched to a gene: 3. The CDR3 runs to 13 residues. Here the CDR3 DNA reads TGTGCCATCTGGACAGGAGATAATTCACCCCTCCACTTT. Translating gives CAIWTGDNSPLHF.

This clonotype appeared once. The chain employs TRBV28 and TRBJ1-2, with a tentative D call TRBD1 (5 bases). Trimming pared 6 bases from V and 7 bases from J, leaving 21 bases between. The length of the CDR3 is 15 residues. The germline CDR1 and CDR2 sequences are MDHEN and SYDVKM. CDR3 loop: CASRPSTGTGGGYTF. The CDR3 DNA reads TGTGCCAGCAGGCCCTCCACCGGGACCGGCGGTGGCTACACCTTC.

This clonotype was observed at least ten times. V gene TRBV7-2 combines with J gene TRBJ2-1, with 8 bases matching TRBD2. The CDR3 has 17 residues. V gave up 5 bases and J gave up 4 bases; unmatched junction bases: 13. The germline V gene encodes CDR1 SGHTA and CDR2 FQGNSA. CDR3 amino acids: CASSTILLAGQYNEQFF. In DNA, the CDR3 is TGTGCCAGCAGCACCATCCTTCTAGCGGGCCAATACAATGAGCAGTTCTTC.

V gene TRBV18 combines with J gene TRBJ2-6, with D unresolved. In germline, CDR1 is KGHSH, CDR2 LQKENI. V lost 1 base and J lost 0, with 4 bases in between. The CDR3 contains 15 residues. Here the CDR3 reads CASSPQSSGANVLTF. The DNA of the CDR3 is TGTGCCAGCTCACCACAGAGCTCTGGGGCCAACGTCCTGACTTTC.

A few counts support this clonotype. The rearrangement links TRBV20-1 to TRBJ1-3; 8 positions agree with TRBD1. The CDR3 runs 14 residues. Germline V gene sequence: CDR1 DFQATT, CDR2 SNEGSKA (reference sequence). V lost 3 bases and J lost 1; bases outside the gene matches: 2. The CDR3 region is CSASNRGSGNTIYF. The CDR3 region has the DNA TGCAGTGCTAGTAACAGGGGGTCTGGAAACACCATATATTTT.

This clonotype occurred many times. This chain links TRBV11-2 with TRBJ2-5; 14 nucleotides align to TRBD2. From germline, CDR1 is SGHAT and CDR2 FQNNGV. Unmatched junction bases numbered 12, after V lost 5 bases and J lost 1 base. The CDR3 covers 19 residues. The CDR3 DNA follows: TGTGCCAGCAGCCAAACATCCGGGACTAGCGGGAGTAGCCAAGAGACCCAGTACTTC. Amino acids: CASSQTSGTSGSSQETQYF.

This clonotype showed up many times. V is TRBV6-6 and J is TRBJ1-2, with 12 bases lining up with TRBD1. Germline CDR1 and CDR2: MNHNY and SVGAGI (reference sequence). CDR3 size: 14 residues. Trimming removed 4 bases from V and 4 bases from J; junction bases left unmatched: 1. The CDR3 DNA reads TGTGCCAGCAGTTTGGGACAGGGGGCCTATGGCTACACCTTC. Translated, it gives CASSLGQGAYGYTF.

V is TRBV27 and J is TRBJ1-1; D ambiguous. The CDR3 totals 15 residues. Germline V gene lookup returns CDR1 MNHEY and CDR2 SMNVEV (reference sequence). Trimming shortened V by 2 bases and J by 0 bases, and 10 bases separated the two germline ends. This CDR3 reads CASSLSVGMNTEAFF. CDR3 nucleotides: TGTGCCAGCAGTTTAAGCGTAGGTATGAACACTGAAGCTTTCTTT.

This clonotype was detected ten times or more. The chain is built from TRBV7-2 and TRBJ2-7; weak D call: TRBD2 (5 bases). CDR1 is SGHTA, CDR2 FQGNSA, per germline. The CDR3 length is 14 residues. Trimming took 5 bases from V and 5 from J, leaving 16 bases between them. The CDR3, as DNA: TGTGCCAGCAGCATAACCGGACTGCCGAACGAGCAGTACTTC. This gives the protein CASSITGLPNEQYF.

This clonotype came up many times. The J gene is TRBJ1-1, the V gene TRBV5-1, with D unresolved. The CDR3 is made up of 14 amino acids. Germline V lookup: CDR1 SGHRS, CDR2 YFSETQ. V lost 4 bases to trimming and J lost 2 bases, with 12 bases between them. DNA of the CDR3: TGCGCCAGCAGCAATGACAAGACAAACACTGAAGCTTTCTTT. Amino acids: CASSNDKTNTEAFF.

V is TRBV20-1 and J is TRBJ1-5; the D gene is possibly TRBD1 (6 bases). The CDR3 is 11 residues long. Germline lookup yields CDR1 DFQATT and CDR2 SNEGSKA (reference sequence). With 3 bases removed from V and 16 bases from J, the gap between germline ends came to 16 bases. The CDR3 nucleotides are TGCAGTGCTAGCGGGGGGGGGCCTCTACATTTT. Translated, it gives CSASGGGPLHF.

The chain employs TRBV3-1 and TRBJ2-1, with 12 bases that match TRBD1. V lost 1 base to trimming and J lost 7 bases; unmatched junction nucleotides: 5. Germline loops: CDR1 LGHDT, CDR2 YNNKEL (reference sequence). The CDR3 runs 16 residues. Here the CDR3 reads CASSQAGTGGLNEQFF. CDR3 nucleotide sequence: TGTGCCAGCAGCCAAGCCGGGACAGGGGGCCTTAATGAGCAGTTCTTC.

This clonotype was seen a few times. This chain uses TRBV7-9 with TRBJ2-1; no clear D. The germline gives CDR1 SEHNR, CDR2 FQNEAQ (reference sequence). This CDR3 region has 15 residues. Between the trimmed V and J ends, which lost 1 base and 9 bases, there was a span of 16 bases. CDR3 loop: CASSLEVGPLGEQFF. CDR3 bases: TGTGCCAGCAGCTTAGAGGTAGGGCCCCTGGGTGAGCAGTTCTTC.

This clonotype was detected a few times. The V and J genes are TRBV6-5 and TRBJ1-1, with TRBD1 matching over 7 bases. This CDR3 is 16 amino acids long. CDR1 MNHEY and CDR2 SVGAGI come from the germline V gene. With 0 bases clipped from V and 1 base from J, the junction kept 5 bases outside the gene matches. CDR3 DNA sequence: TGTGCCAGCAGTTACTCGGAGGGGGCTGGGAACACTGAAGCTTTCTTT. It specifies CASSYSEGAGNTEAFF.

This clonotype was seen many times. The genes are TRBV3-1 and TRBJ2-4, with 7 bases identical to TRBD1. CDR3 length: 13 residues. After removal of 4 bases from V and 6 bases from J, the junction contained 3 bases not matched to a gene. Per germline, CDR1 LGHDT and CDR2 YNNKEL (reference sequence). The CDR3, as DNA: TGTGCCAGCAGCCCGGGACAGAGAAACATTCAGTACTTC. Residues: CASSPGQRNIQYF. The variable domain in full, completed from reference TRBV3-1 and TRBJ2-4, reads DTAVSQTPKYLVTQMGNDKSIKCEQNLGHDTMYWYKQDSKKFLKIMFSYNNKELIINETVPNRFSPKSPDKAHLNLHINSLELGDSAVYFCASSPGQRNIQYFGAGTRLSVL.